This T cell receptor beta chain was identified during a study of CD8+CD57+ T cells in acquired aplastic anemia. The study profiled TCR beta VDJ and CDR3 using genomic DNA as template. Each CDR3 protein gets one entry after TCRdb re-called the reads with MiXCR. The table lists under 200,000 distinct CDR3 sequences, just under 45% of them singletons. This clonotype was recorded many times. Sequencing used sorted CD4+, CD8+, or CD8+CD57+ T cells (not recorded which) from PBMCs. The sequence was obtained from a human donor in good health.

The CDR3 sequence: CSVLGTLNSYEQYF. CDR3 in DNA: TGCAGTGTCCTTGGCACCCTCAACTCCTACGAGCAGTACTTC. The gene calls are TRBV20-1 and TRBJ2-7, with D uncertain. V lost 7 bases, J lost 0 bases, and 16 bases lay in between. The CDR3 extends over 14 amino acids. Germline CDR1 and CDR2: DFQATT and SNEGSKA (reference sequence).